This TCR beta chain comes out of a study of blood T cell repertoires in COVID-19 (TCRdb year 2020). Context from the whole study: Collaborator samples came from the United States, Italy and Spain and covered acute and convalescent phases of COVID-19. The material from the prospective study consisted of cDNA or gDNA derived from T cells, B-cell-depleted T cells, or PBMCs. The dataset comprised deeply sampled blood TCRbeta repertoires from subjects exposed to, actively infected with, or recovered from COVID-19. The repertoires were released in a freely available public database intended as a resource for research on the immune response to SARS-CoV-2. Samples were obtained from the ongoing ImmuneRACE study (first 160 participants) and from 1,254 subjects provided by 6 global collaborators. Sample metadata almost always included a de-identified subject ID, COVID-19 status, age in years and sex. Where available, HLA class I and class II types were taken from metadata supplied by the sample provider and were not determined by assay-based typing. Overall study outcomes, separate from this receptor: How much clinical and demographic metadata was included differed by source and by participant, and the metadata was provided uncurated.

Turning to this clone: The clone's antigen remains unknown. Per-base quality was not reported, and no clone a single base away is much larger than it.

At one collaborating source in Seattle, patients were enrolled during active infection and were followed longitudinally through the course of disease. The collaborating institutions used their own protocols to collect whole blood in K2EDTA tubes. For TCRbeta analysis, collaborator samples were shipped as frozen whole blood, as isolated PBMCs, or as DNA extracted from either sample type. From cysteine to phenylalanine, the CDR3 is 15 amino acids long. The kept DNA is CDR3 alone, 45 bases in frame from the first base. The immunoSEQ Assay, a bias-controlled multiplex PCR, was used to amplify TCRbeta CDR3 regions from genomic DNA. As for the original processing: The number of nucleated cells in each sample was estimated from the amplification of reference gene primers within the assay. To quantify the absolute abundance of each unique TCRbeta CDR3 rearrangement, sequence reads were collapsed and filtered. For each sample, productive Simpson clonality was calculated as the square root of Simpson's diversity index across productive rearrangements. This immuneACCESS table, as held by TCRdb, lists in-frame sequences with V and J called but not all clones. Of the missing ones, under half trace to an unresolved V gene in checked studies; the others have no known cause. That table supplies the V and J calls and clone size; D and trimming were determined from the DNA. This sample gives 150,000 to 160,000 clones in total; 70% to 85% of them show up just once. Around 0.63% of the sample is in the top ten clones.

The V gene is TRBV21-1 and the J gene is TRBJ2-7; the table's D call TRBD1 went unverified against the DNA. TRBV21-1 is shown as a pseudogene. The sequence came from a man aged 60-69 years with COVID-19, enrolled during active disease. Source material: peripheral blood. The bases read TGTGCCAGCAGCAAAGGTCAAAACACCCACTACGAGCAGTACTTC. The encoded protein is CASSKGQNTHYEQYF.